Below, 28 T cell receptor beta chains from the same sample are listed, as sequenced in a study of T cells in Graves' hyperthyroidism and ophthalmopathy. Amplified TCR beta CDR3 regions came from RNA transcripts. First-round RT-PCR targeting the TCR CDR3 was performed with the HTBI primer set. A single record per CDR3 protein comes from TCRdb applying MiXCR to the multiplex PCR reads. Counted here are about 49,000 distinct CDR3 sequences, roughly 50% occurring once; the ten biggest clones make up 34%. The sample taken for sequencing was peripheral blood or thyroid tissue (not recorded which). The receptors here all came from a young man with Graves' hyperthyroidism.

This clonotype was counted ten times or more. V gene TRBV10-3 combines with J gene TRBJ2-7; D unclear. The CDR3 covers 11 residues. Trimming took 4 bases from V and 3 from J, leaving 4 bases between them. CDR1 is ENHRY, CDR2 SYGVKD, per germline. The CDR3: CAISGGYEQYF. CDR3 coding DNA: TGTGCCATCAGTGGAGGCTACGAGCAGTACTTC.

V and J are TRBV7-2 and TRBJ2-6, with no clear D. Germline loops: CDR1 SGHTA, CDR2 FQGNSA. This CDR3 spans 17 amino acids. With 2 bases removed from V and 4 bases from J, the gap between germline ends came to 15 bases. The CDR3 sequence is CASSLFPSLLGANVLTF. CDR3 sequence (DNA): TGTGCCAGCAGCTTATTCCCTAGTCTCTTAGGGGCCAACGTCCTGACTTTC.

By sample fraction, this clonotype is medium-sized. The chain employs TRBV7-2 and TRBJ2-7; TRBD1 matches at 9 bases. Germline V CDR1 and CDR2: SGHTA, FQGNSA. This CDR3 has 15 residues. The trim removed 4 bases at V and 7 bases at J, leaving 11 bases unmatched. The CDR3 nucleotides read TGTGCCAGCAGCTACAGGGGGCAGGGGGCGGAGGAGCAGTACTTC. It codes for CASSYRGQGAEEQYF.

This clonotype was counted at least ten times. V is TRBV7-2 and J is TRBJ1-1, with D uncertain. The CDR3 is made up of 13 amino acids. The germline CDR1 and CDR2 sequences are SGHTA and FQGNSA. Trimming pared 5 bases from V and 1 base from J, leaving 8 bases between. CDR3 nucleotides: TGTGCCAGCAGCCGAGGTCCGAACACTGAAGCTTTCTTT. This sequence encodes CASSRGPNTEAFF.

This clonotype was seen at least ten times. V is TRBV5-1 and J is TRBJ2-2; perhaps D is TRBD1 or TRBD2 (5 bases each). Trimming removed 0 bases at V and 1 base at J, with 16 bases between. The CDR3 covers 18 residues. Germline V lookup: CDR1 SGHRS, CDR2 YFSETQ. CDR3 amino acids: CASSLVRLGPRNTGELFF. The CDR3 DNA reads TGCGCCAGCAGCTTGGTCCGACTGGGACCGAGGAACACCGGGGAGCTGTTTTTT.

This rearrangement joins TRBV10-3 to TRBJ2-5, with 8 bases aligning to TRBD1. J lost 4 bases, V lost 3 bases, and 7 bases had no gene match. CDR1 is ENHRY, CDR2 SYGVKD, per germline. This CDR3 spans 15 amino acids. The CDR3 region is CAISDRGQEGETQYF. The CDR3 DNA follows: TGTGCCATCAGTGACAGGGGGCAAGAGGGAGAGACCCAGTACTTC.

The chain is built from TRBV15 and TRBJ1-2; 9 bases are a match to TRBD1. The CDR3 is made up of 12 amino acids. Germline V gene sequence: CDR1 LNHNV, CDR2 YYDKDF (reference sequence). V lost 4 bases and J lost 11; bases outside the gene matches: 5. CDR3 nucleotide sequence: TGTGCCACCAGCAAAGGGACAGGGTTTTACACCTTC. It yields the protein CATSKGTGFYTF.

This clonotype was recorded many times. Here the CDR3 reads CASSQAVQGGANVLTF. The CDR3 DNA follows: TGCGCCAGCAGCCAAGCGGTCCAGGGTGGGGCCAACGTCCTGACTTTC. The V and J genes are TRBV4-3 and TRBJ2-6; D is perhaps TRBD1 (5 bases). Per the germline V gene, CDR1 is LGHNA and CDR2 is YSLEER. This CDR3 spans 16 amino acids. V lost 1 base and J lost 3, with 10 bases in between.

The V and J genes are TRBV2 and TRBJ2-2; D unresolved. The CDR3 has 14 amino acids. V lost 4 bases, J lost 6 bases, and 12 bases lay in between. Looked up from germline, CDR1 is SNHLY and CDR2 is FYNNEI. In nucleotides, the CDR3 is TGTGCCAGCAGTGTTCTGGCTTTGGCCGGGGAGCTGTTTTTT. It translates to CASSVLALAGELFF.

This clonotype showed up many times. V and J are TRBV28 and TRBJ1-4; 9 nucleotides match TRBD1. This CDR3 spans 15 amino acids. V shed 2 bases and J 3 bases; nucleotides not matched to a gene: 1. Germline values: CDR1 MDHEN, CDR2 SYDVKM. The CDR3 DNA reads as TGTGCCAGCAGTTTACGACAGGGGGCTAATGAAAAACTGTTTTTT. This sequence encodes CASSLRQGANEKLFF.

The chain is built from TRBV10-2 and TRBJ2-7; perhaps TRBD1 as D (6 bases). The CDR3 covers 15 residues. Trimming removed 6 bases from V and 0 bases from J, with 15 bases in between. Per germline, CDR1 WSHSY and CDR2 SAAADI. The CDR3 loop reads CASSLDRWASYEQYF. The CDR3 nucleotides are TGCGCCAGCAGCCTCGACAGGTGGGCCTCCTACGAGCAGTACTTC.

Ten or more counts support this clonotype. This chain uses TRBV12-3 or TRBV12-4 with TRBJ2-5, with 9 positions matching TRBD1. There are 16 residues in the CDR3. The junction had 15 bases not matched to a gene; V was cut back by 6 bases and J by 7 bases. The CDR3 region is CASSSLSQGAKGTQYF. DNA for the CDR3: TGTGCCAGCAGCTCATTATCACAGGGGGCGAAGGGGACCCAGTACTTC.

V is TRBV7-6 and J is TRBJ1-6; D call uncertain. This CDR3 spans 13 amino acids. Trimming cost V 2 bases and J 8 bases, with 7 bases left between them. Germline V lookup: CDR1 SGHVS, CDR2 FNYEAQ. As DNA, the CDR3 is TGTGCCAGCAGCTTAAGTGGGGATTCACCCCTCCACTTT. Translation: CASSLSGDSPLHF.

J is TRBJ1-5 and V is TRBV2; tentative D call: TRBD1 (6 bases). This CDR3 comprises 13 residues. Germline V gives CDR1 SNHLY, CDR2 FYNNEI. V dropped 6 bases and J dropped 13 bases, with 19 bases sitting between them. The CDR3 reads CASRVQGSGNQHF. The CDR3 coding sequence is TGTGCCAGCAGAGTACAGGGTTCGGGCAATCAGCATTTT.

The V call is TRBV10-3, the J call TRBJ2-7, with 10 bases aligning to TRBD1. Germline V gives CDR1 ENHRY, CDR2 SYGVKD. V shed 7 bases and J 3 bases; nucleotides not matched to a gene: 6. The CDR3 consists of 14 residues. CDR3 sequence (DNA): TGTGCCATCAAGCCGGGACAGGGGCGCTACGAGCAGTACTTC. It codes for CAIKPGQGRYEQYF.

This clonotype was seen many times. The chain couples TRBV6-1 to TRBJ2-7; D is ambiguous. The CDR3 loop spans 12 amino acids. Looked up from germline, CDR1 is MNHNS and CDR2 is SASEGT. Trimming took off 6 bases at V and 3 bases at J, with 9 bases between the two ends. This CDR3 is CASSLIRYEQYF. The CDR3, as DNA: TGTGCCAGCAGCTTAATCCGCTACGAGCAGTACTTC.

V and J are TRBV13 and TRBJ2-7, with 9 bases matching TRBD1. The CDR3 has 18 amino acids. Germline V gene lookup returns CDR1 PRHDT and CDR2 FYEKMQ (reference sequence). J lost 3 bases, V lost 0 bases, and 12 bases had no gene match. The CDR3 region has the DNA TGTGCCAGCAGCTTAGGCCTTGAGCGGGACAGGGCAGGCTACGAGCAGTACTTC. Encoded protein: CASSLGLERDRAGYEQYF.

Ten or more counts support this clonotype. The CDR3 DNA is TGCAGCGTCACTAGCGGGAGGGAGTACGAGCAGTACTTC. This encodes CSVTSGREYEQYF. This chain connects TRBV29-1 to TRBJ2-7, with 13 bases aligning to TRBD2. Losses at the gene ends were 6 bases for V and 4 bases for J; bases not matched to a gene: 3. This CDR3 has 13 residues. Germline CDR1 reads SQVTM; CDR2 reads ANQGSEA.

The J gene is TRBJ1-6, the V gene TRBV7-6; D not resolved. The germline V and J ends were trimmed by 5 bases and 9 bases, with 11 bases remaining between them. This CDR3 has 13 amino acids. Germline assignment: CDR1 SGHVS and CDR2 FNYEAQ. CDR3 region: CASSPPSGSPLHF. The CDR3 coding sequence is TGTGCCAGCAGCCCTCCCTCTGGTTCACCCCTCCACTTT.

This clonotype showed up many times. The chain combines TRBV7-9 with TRBJ1-4, with D uncertain. From germline, CDR1 is SEHNR and CDR2 FQNEAQ (reference sequence). V was trimmed by 2 bases and J by 8 bases, leaving 6 bases between them. CDR3 length: 12 residues. CDR3 region: CASSLSGEKLFF. The CDR3 coding sequence is TGTGCCAGCAGCTTATCTGGGGAAAAACTGTTTTTT.

The V call is TRBV6-5, the J call TRBJ2-7; 8 bases line up with TRBD1. The CDR3 consists of 13 residues. V was pared by 6 bases and J by 6 bases, with 7 bases of the junction left unmatched. Germline V lookup: CDR1 MNHEY, CDR2 SVGAGI. The CDR3 coding sequence is TGTGCCAGCAGCCGGACAGGGTTTGGCGAGCAGTACTTC. Its protein product is CASSRTGFGEQYF.

This clonotype was recorded at least ten times. Compared with germline, one end of the junction differs, possibly owing to a read error. The gene calls are TRBV25-1 and TRBJ2-7; 11 bases line up with TRBD2. Germline-derived CDR1 and CDR2 are MGHDK and SYGVNS. The CDR3 has 16 residues. CDR3 region: CASSDFGTSGSYGQYF. DNA of the CDR3: TGTGCCAGCAGTGATTTCGGGACTAGCGGCTCCTACGGGCAGTACTTC.

This chain joins TRBV12-3 or TRBV12-4 and TRBJ1-6; D unresolved. The V gene lost 6 bases and the J gene lost 10 bases, with 16 bases spanning the gap. The CDR3 extends over 14 amino acids. CDR3 sequence (DNA): TGTGCCAGCAGCCAAGATTCTCAGCGATCACCCCTCCACTTT. Translated: CASSQDSQRSPLHF.

This clonotype was detected ten times or more. The chain carries TRBV10-3 and TRBJ2-7, with 7 bases identical to TRBD2. This CDR3 is built from 13 residues. Germline V lookup: CDR1 ENHRY, CDR2 SYGVKD. The V segment lost 6 bases and the J segment 1 base; nucleotides outside the gene matches: 3. In DNA, the CDR3 is TGTGCCATCAGAGAAGCGGGGTCCTACGAGCAGTACTTC. Protein sequence: CAIREAGSYEQYF.

A note on this clonotype: This could be a read error, since a much larger clone is one nucleotide away. J is TRBJ2-3 and V is TRBV12-3 or TRBV12-4, with D perhaps matching TRBD2 (5 bases). The CDR3 sequence is 13 residues long. The CDR3, as DNA: TGTACCAGCACCACCCTAGCCTTGGATACGCAGTATTTT. Its protein product is CTSTTLALDTQYF.

The chain couples TRBV7-2 to TRBJ2-7; 12 bases agree with TRBD2. Germline V gene data show CDR1 as SGHTA and CDR2 as FQGNSA. This CDR3 has 15 residues. The J segment lost 5 bases and the V segment lost 5 bases, leaving 7 bases of the junction unmatched. For the CDR3, the DNA is TGTGCCAGCAGCATGACTAGCGGGAGACCCAACGAGCAGTACTTC. It specifies CASSMTSGRPNEQYF.

This clonotype showed up many times. V is TRBV9 and J is TRBJ2-7; D perhaps matches TRBD1 (5 bases). V shed 0 bases and J shed 5 bases, with 12 bases lying between them. This CDR3 is built from 14 residues. CDR1 is SGDLS, CDR2 YYNGEE, per germline. CDR3 amino acids: CASSVGTTSNEQYF. The CDR3 DNA reads TGTGCCAGCAGCGTAGGGACAACTTCGAACGAGCAGTACTTC.

This clonotype is medium-sized. The rearrangement joins TRBV6-5 to TRBJ1-6, with TRBD1 as a possible D gene (6 bases). This CDR3 is built from 14 residues. Trimming left V 5 bases short and J 10 bases short, with 15 bases between. Germline CDR1 reads MNHEY; CDR2 reads SVGAGI. DNA of the CDR3: TGTGCCAGCAGTCCAAGACCGGGACAATCACCCCTCCACTTT. This sequence encodes CASSPRPGQSPLHF.